Listed here are 2 T cell receptor beta chains from one sample, sequenced in a study of vaccination effects on CD4 cells after COVID-19. Here immunoSEQ multiplex PCR was the method, and the copy in TCRdb shows in-frame clones only, minus some. The sample gives around 25,000 clones, around 70% of which show up once; about 11% is in the top ten. Their recognized antigens are unknown. Sequencing followed a ViraFEST assay step that expanded antigen-specific CD4+ T cells with viral peptide pools. Culturing for about 9 days preceded CD4+ T cell isolation. Vaccinated participants had no history of SARS-CoV-2 infection and tested negative for nucleocapsid antibodies. Sequenced material: CD4+ T cells from PBMCs cultured with SARS-CoV-2 spike peptides, taken before COVID-19 vaccination. Receptor source: a human donor who received a COVID-19 vaccine.

The V call is TRBV6-5, the J call TRBJ1-2, with TRBD1 as a possible D gene (5 bases). The V gene lost 7 bases and the J gene lost 0 bases, with 9 bases spanning the gap. CDR1 and CDR2 (germline): MNHEY, SVGAGI. This CDR3 comprises 13 residues. CDR3: CASKTAANYGYTF. CDR3 DNA: TGTGCCAGCAAGACAGCAGCTAACTATGGCTACACCTTC.

This chain links TRBV5-1 with TRBJ2-6, with 8 bases identical to TRBD2. The CDR3 spans 16 residues. Germline loops: CDR1 SGHRS, CDR2 YFSETQ. V trimming: 4 bases; J trimming: 2 bases; junction bases outside the gene matches: 5. CDR3 protein: CASSRSGGPGANVLTF. The CDR3 DNA is TGCGCCAGCAGCCGTTCGGGGGGGCCTGGGGCCAACGTCCTGACTTTC.